This T cell receptor (beta chain) was captured by sequencing in a study of cytomegalovirus exposure and HLA in healthy donors. Overall study context: Membership in the Caucasian-associated ancestry cluster was found for around 85% of fewer than 450 genotyped donors.

13 Jbeta primers and 60 Vbeta primers were used for the PCR. Profiled with immunoSEQ multiplex PCR; TCRdb holds only in-frame clones, not every one. The sample has 130,000 or so clones; around 77% are singletons. About this clone itself: Antigen: not known.

When sampled, the donors appeared nominally healthy, though they likely had unrecorded immune exposures. Study outcomes and limitations: Sequencing depth roughly uniform across donors was assumed in presence/absence analyses.

The V segment lost 0 bases and the J segment 5 bases; nucleotides outside the gene matches: 5. Germline CDR1 reads ENHRY; CDR2 reads SYGVKD. This CDR3 comprises 16 residues. The chain is built from TRBV10-3 and TRBJ2-7; TRBD1 matches at 12 bases. The origin of this receptor is a male donor in good health and CMV-seropositive. Material for sequencing was PBMCs. CDR3 nucleotide sequence: TGTGCCATCAGTGAGTCGCGGGACAGGGGGCGTGACGAGCAGTACTTC. Its translation is CAISESRDRGRDEQYF.